This TCR beta chain emerged from a study of regulatory T cells in long-lasting Graves disease. Whole-study findings and limits: New patients shared more than 750 public clonotypes, fewer than the roughly 2,700 shared by persistent patients. Persistent cases of Graves' showed reduced TCR diversity relative to newly diagnosed patients. With persistent disease, TRBV28, TRBJ1-2 and TRBJ2-5 were the favored segments.

Concerning this clonotype: Its antigen remains unknown. With only one base between it and a far larger clone, this is likely a read error.

This CDR3 spans 15 amino acids. Trimming took off 3 bases at V and 7 bases at J, with 22 bases between the two ends. Germline CDR1 and CDR2: DFQATT and SNEGSKA (reference sequence). Arm-PCR with iRepertoire HTBI primers amplified the CDR3 regions for these TCR beta libraries. In the source study's methods: Detected in the samples were around 59 TRBV and around 15 TRBJ segments. TCRdb passed the multiplex PCR reads through MiXCR, listing each CDR3 protein once. TCRdb, not the original authors, processed these V and J calls. The sample has 200,000 to 250,000 distinct CDR3 sequences, approximately 16% seen once. Time point in this sample: newly diagnosed GD, antithyroid drugs for less than 3 months. PBMC-extracted RNA yielded the TCR library.

The receptor comes from a female donor with Graves disease. V is TRBV20-1 and J is TRBJ2-7, with TRBD2 as a possible D gene (6 bases). The sample was peripheral blood mononuclear cells (PBMCs), taken at new diagnosis, from a patient treated with antithyroid drugs. CDR3 residues: CSASLLWIGGNEQYF. The DNA of the CDR3 is TGCAGTGCTAGCCTCCTTTGGATCGGCGGGAATGAGCAGTACTTC.